This T cell receptor beta chain derives from a study of T cell responses to AZD1222 COVID-19 vaccine. Broader study findings: Spike-specific TCR depth and breadth grew after two AZD1222 doses. It should be noted that donors were predominantly white British and more often female, and clonal diversity was possibly underestimated. Targets within unmutated variant regions were reportedly found for nearly half of spike-specific TCRs. Repertoires were collected only later (after the peak T cell response had occurred).

V lost 2 bases, J lost 7 bases, and 9 bases lay in between. CDR1 is MNHEY, CDR2 SVGAGI, per germline. This CDR3 region has 14 residues. Note on this clone: The antigen is undetermined.

TCRdb's table, derived via immunoSEQ multiplex PCR, lists solely in-frame clones and lacks some. The table has about 89,000 clones, more than 75% seen once; the top ten hold approximately 5.2%. The J gene is TRBJ1-6, the V gene TRBV6-5; D is unclear. The clonotype was recovered from an adult in good health. The sequencing used peripheral blood, collected on day 0 of MenACWY control vaccination. The CDR3 here is CASSYGTDNSPLHF. The CDR3 bases are TGTGCCAGCAGTTACGGCACAGACAATTCACCCCTCCACTTT.